This section outlines one T cell receptor beta chain sequence together with its context. One junction end does not reproduce the germline sequence, and a read error may be involved. This entry comes from a study of graft-versus-host responses after intestinal transplantation. Turning to the study itself: In this cohort, recipients had multivisceral, liver-intestinal, or isolated intestinal transplants. The recipients all started with anti-thymocyte globulin induction and then took tacrolimus and steroids for 2 to 4 years.

Study-wide results and caveats: Peak circulating GvH clone levels were associated with early post-transplant HvG declines.

Irradiated, violet-dye-labeled stimulator cells, about 200,000 in number, were plated with about 200,000 CFSE-labeled responder cells. A sort after the reaction isolated proliferating CFSE-low CD3+CD4+ and CD3+CD8+ responders. Data came from immunoSEQ multiplex PCR; TCRdb stores just in-frame clones and leaves some out. The table shows about 12,000 clones, with 35% occurring only once. Germline V gene data show CDR1 as SSHAT and CDR2 as FNYEAQ (reference sequence). This CDR3 is built from 13 residues. The V and J genes are TRBV7-7 and TRBJ2-7; no definite D call. This material consisted of alloreactive CD8+ T cells from a mixed lymphocyte reaction culture, taken before intestinal transplant. Noted subset: CFSE-low proliferating T cells sorted from approximately 6-day pre-transplant mixed lymphocyte reaction (GvH or HvG direction). The TCR originated in a human patient who received an intestinal transplant. This chain's CDR3 is CASSLTSSYEQYF. CDR3 DNA: TGTGCTAGCAGCTTAACTTCTTCCTACGAGCAGTACTTC.